The entry below describes one T cell receptor beta chain. The antigen is undetermined. 5'RACE primed at constant segments yielded TCR alpha and TCR beta cDNA libraries bearing sample barcodes and UMIs. In TCRdb, the 5' RACE reads were re-called with MiXCR into one record per CDR3 protein. The sample contains 350,000 to 450,000 distinct CDR3 sequences, 25% to 30% of which appear only once. This entry belongs to a study of T-cell memory formation after mild COVID-19. Broader study findings: CD4+ contracting clones were mainly CM and EM; CD8+ ones, EMRA. Detection of some responders pre-infection suggested pre-existing cross-reactive memory T cells participated.

Trimming took 0 bases from V and 2 from J, leaving 11 bases between them. The length of the CDR3 is 15 residues. Germline CDR1 reads SGDLS; CDR2 reads YYNGEE. This rearrangement joins TRBV9 to TRBJ2-5, with a possible D match to TRBD2 (6 bases). The material sequenced was PBMCs or a T cell subset sorted from them (not recorded which). The clonotype originates from an adult woman who had mild COVID-19 (a few samples of this study predate the infection). Cell type and time point are not known. CDR3 sequence (DNA): TGTGCCAGCAGCGTAGCTAACGGGGGACAAGAGACCCAGTACTTC. Translated: CASSVANGGQETQYF.